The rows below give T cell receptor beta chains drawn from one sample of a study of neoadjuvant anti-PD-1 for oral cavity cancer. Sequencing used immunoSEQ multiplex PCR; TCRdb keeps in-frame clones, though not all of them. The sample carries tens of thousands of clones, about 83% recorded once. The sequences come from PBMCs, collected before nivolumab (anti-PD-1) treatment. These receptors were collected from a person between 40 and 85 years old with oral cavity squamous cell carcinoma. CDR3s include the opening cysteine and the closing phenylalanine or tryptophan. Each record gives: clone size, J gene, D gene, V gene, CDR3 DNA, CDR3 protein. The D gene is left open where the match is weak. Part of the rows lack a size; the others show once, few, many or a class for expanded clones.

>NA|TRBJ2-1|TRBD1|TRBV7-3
TGTGCCAGCAGCCGGGGACAGGGGTCCGGGGAGCAGTTCTTC
CASSRGQGSGEQFF
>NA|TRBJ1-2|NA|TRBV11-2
TGTGCCAGCAGCTTCAGGTTTATCGATGGCTACACCTTC
CASSFRFIDGYTF
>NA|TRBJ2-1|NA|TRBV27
TGTGCCAGCAGTTCGACAGTCAATGAGCAGTTCTTC
CASSSTVNEQFF
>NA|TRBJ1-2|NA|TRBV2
TGTGCCAACCCGAGTACCCCTAACTATGGCTACACCTTC
CANPSTPNYGYTF
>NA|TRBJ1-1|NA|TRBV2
TGTGCCAGCACCGGGGGGGGCATTCGGAACACTGAAGCTTTCTTT
CASTGGGIRNTEAFF
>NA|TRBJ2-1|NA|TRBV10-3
TGTGCCATCAGTGAGTCCTACAATGAGCAGTTCTTC
CAISESYNEQFF
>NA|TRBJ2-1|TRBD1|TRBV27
TGTGCCAGCAGTATCACAGGGACAGGGGTGGCCAATGAGCAGTTCTTC
CASSITGTGVANEQFF
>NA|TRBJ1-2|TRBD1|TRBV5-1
TGCGCCAGCGGGACAGACGGGCCCTATGGCTACACCTTC
CASGTDGPYGYTF
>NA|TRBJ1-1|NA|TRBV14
TGTGCCAGCAGCCAATGGGATAACACTGAAGCTTTCTTT
CASSQWDNTEAFF
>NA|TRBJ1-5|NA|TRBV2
TGTGCCAGCAGTGAAGGAGGGGGGGGGAATCAGCCCCAGCATTTT
CASSEGGGGNQPQHF
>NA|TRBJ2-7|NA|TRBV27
TGTGCCACCCCTACCCTCACGGGGAAACCCGGCGAGCAGTACTTC
CATPTLTGKPGEQYF
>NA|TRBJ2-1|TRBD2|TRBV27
TGTGCCAGCAGTTTCGTAGCGGGAGCTGTCTACAATGAGCAGTTCTTC
CASSFVAGAVYNEQFF
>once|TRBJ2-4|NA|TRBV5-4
TGTGCCAGCAGCCCCGACGGGAGAGCCAAAAACATTCAGTACTTC
CASSPDGRAKNIQYF
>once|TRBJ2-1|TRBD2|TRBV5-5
TGTGCCAGCTCAAGCGGGGGTCATGGTAATGAGCAGTTCTTC
CASSSGGHGNEQFF
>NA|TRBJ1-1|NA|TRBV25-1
TGTGCCAGCAGTGAATTTAACAATGGTGAAGCTTTCTTT
CASSEFNNGEAFF
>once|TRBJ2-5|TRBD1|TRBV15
TGTGCCACCAGCAGAGACTTACCGGGACAGGGAGGCCCCCAGTACTTC
CATSRDLPGQGGPQYF
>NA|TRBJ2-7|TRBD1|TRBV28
TGTGCCAGCAGACAGGGGGCCAACGAGCAGTACTTC
CASRQGANEQYF
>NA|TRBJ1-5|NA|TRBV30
TGTGCCTGGAGTGTACAAGAGGATCAGCCCCAGCATTTT
CAWSVQEDQPQHF
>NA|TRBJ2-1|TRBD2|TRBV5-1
TGCGCCAGCAGCAATGGAGCGGGACTAGGATACAATGAGCAGTTCTTC
CASSNGAGLGYNEQFF
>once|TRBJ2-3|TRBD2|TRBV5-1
TGCGCCAGCAGCCCCTTTGAGCGGGGGTCCACAGATACGCAGTATTTT
CASSPFERGSTDTQYF
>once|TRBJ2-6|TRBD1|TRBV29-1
TGCAGCGTCGCCTGGGACAGGGGAATTTCTGGGGCCAACGTCCTGACTTTC
CSVAWDRGISGANVLTF
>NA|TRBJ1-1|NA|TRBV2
TGTGCCAGCAGTGGAGGGTGGGGTTTCACTGAAGCTTTCTTT
CASSGGWGFTEAFF
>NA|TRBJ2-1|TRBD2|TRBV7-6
TGTGCCAGCAGCCCGATTAGCGGGAGGAACAATGAGCAGTTCTTC
CASSPISGRNNEQFF
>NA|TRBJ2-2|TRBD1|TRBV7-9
TGTGCCAGCAGCGTAGGAGCCGGGACAGGGCTCGCCGGGGAGCTGTTTTTT
CASSVGAGTGLAGELFF
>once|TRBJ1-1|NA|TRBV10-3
TGTGCCATCAGTCAACAGGGTCGTAACACTGAAGCTTTCTTT
CAISQQGRNTEAFF